These 2 T cell receptor beta chains were all obtained from the same sample, sequenced in a study of CD8 T cells in ankylosing spondylitis. TCRdb re-called the 5' RACE reads with MiXCR, one entry per CDR3 protein. The sample has over 200,000 distinct CDR3 sequences, roughly a tenth seen once. The sample consisted of blood, either unsorted or a sorted T cell fraction (not recorded which). The receptors here all came from a male donor with ankylosing spondylitis or in good health (not recorded which).

The sample holds many counts of this clonotype. The genes are TRBV7-9 and TRBJ2-2, with no clear D. V was trimmed by 8 bases and J by 5 bases, leaving 9 bases between them. The CDR3 loop spans 12 amino acids. The germline V gene encodes CDR1 SEHNR and CDR2 FQNEAQ (reference sequence). In DNA form, the CDR3 reads TGTGCCAGCGGGATTCTTACCGGGGAGCTGTTTTTT. It translates to CASGILTGELFF.

This clonotype was detected a few times. The chain employs TRBV11-2 and TRBJ2-6; TRBD1 aligns across 9 bases. CDR3 length equals 20 residues. The J segment lost 0 bases and the V segment lost 0 bases, leaving 9 bases of the junction unmatched. Germline-derived CDR1 and CDR2 are SGHAT and FQNNGV. The CDR3 region has the DNA TGTGCCAGCAGCTTAGAGGGCCCCGGACAGGGGATCTCTGGGGCCAACGTCCTGACTTTC. It codes for CASSLEGPGQGISGANVLTF.